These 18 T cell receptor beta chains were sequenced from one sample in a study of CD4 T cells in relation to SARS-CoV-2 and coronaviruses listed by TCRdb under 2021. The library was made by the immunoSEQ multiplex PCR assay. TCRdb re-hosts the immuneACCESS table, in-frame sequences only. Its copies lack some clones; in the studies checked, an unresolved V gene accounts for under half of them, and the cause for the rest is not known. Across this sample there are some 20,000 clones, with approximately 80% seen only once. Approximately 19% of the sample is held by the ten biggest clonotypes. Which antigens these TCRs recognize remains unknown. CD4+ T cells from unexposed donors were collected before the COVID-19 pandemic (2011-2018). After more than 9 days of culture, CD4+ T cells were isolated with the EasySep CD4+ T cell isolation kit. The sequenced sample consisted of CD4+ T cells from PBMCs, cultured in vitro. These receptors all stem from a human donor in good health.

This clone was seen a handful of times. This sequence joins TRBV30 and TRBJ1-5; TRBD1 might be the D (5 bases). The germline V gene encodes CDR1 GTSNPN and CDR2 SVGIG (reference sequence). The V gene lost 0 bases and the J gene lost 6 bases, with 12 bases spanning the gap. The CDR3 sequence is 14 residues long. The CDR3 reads CAWSVGGVSQPQHF. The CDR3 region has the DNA TGTGCCTGGAGTGTCGGGGGGGTAAGTCAGCCCCAGCATTTT.

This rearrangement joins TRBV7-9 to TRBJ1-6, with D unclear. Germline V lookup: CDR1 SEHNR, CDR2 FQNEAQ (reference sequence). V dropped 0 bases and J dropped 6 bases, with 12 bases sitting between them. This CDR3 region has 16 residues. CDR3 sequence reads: CASSLASQYPNSPLHF. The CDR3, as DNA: TGTGCCAGCAGCTTAGCGTCCCAGTACCCTAATTCACCCCTCCACTTT.

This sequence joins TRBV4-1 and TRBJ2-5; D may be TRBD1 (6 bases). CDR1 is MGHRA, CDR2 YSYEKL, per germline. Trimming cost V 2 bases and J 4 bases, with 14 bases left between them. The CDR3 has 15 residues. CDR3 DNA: TGCGCCAGCAGCCAAAACCCGGACAGTGGAGAGACCCAGTACTTC. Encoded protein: CASSQNPDSGETQYF.

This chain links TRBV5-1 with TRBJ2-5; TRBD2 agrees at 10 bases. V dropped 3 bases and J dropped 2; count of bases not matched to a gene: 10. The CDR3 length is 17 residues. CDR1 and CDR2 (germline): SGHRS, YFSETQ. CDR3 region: CASSYYPGLARQETQYF. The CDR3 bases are TGCGCCAGCAGCTATTACCCGGGACTAGCGAGACAAGAGACCCAGTACTTC.

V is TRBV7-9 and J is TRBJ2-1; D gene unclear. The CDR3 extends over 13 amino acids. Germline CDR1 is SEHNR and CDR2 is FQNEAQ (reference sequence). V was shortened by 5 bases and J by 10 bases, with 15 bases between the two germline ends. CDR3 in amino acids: CASSLYALWEQFF. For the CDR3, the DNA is TGTGCCAGCAGCCTTTACGCCCTGTGGGAGCAGTTCTTC.

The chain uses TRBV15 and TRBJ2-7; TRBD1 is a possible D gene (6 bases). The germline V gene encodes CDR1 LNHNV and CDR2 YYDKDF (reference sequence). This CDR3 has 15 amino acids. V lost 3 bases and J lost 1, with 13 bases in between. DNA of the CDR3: TGTGCCACCAGCAGGGACAGAGAGGGATCCTACGAGCAGTACTTC. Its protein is CATSRDREGSYEQYF.

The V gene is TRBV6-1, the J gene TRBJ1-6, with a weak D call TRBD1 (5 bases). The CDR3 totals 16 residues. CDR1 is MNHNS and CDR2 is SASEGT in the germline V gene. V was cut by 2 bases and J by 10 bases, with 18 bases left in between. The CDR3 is CASSEITGTGGSPLHF. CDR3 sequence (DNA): TGTGCCAGCAGTGAAATAACGGGGACGGGAGGGTCACCCCTCCACTTT.

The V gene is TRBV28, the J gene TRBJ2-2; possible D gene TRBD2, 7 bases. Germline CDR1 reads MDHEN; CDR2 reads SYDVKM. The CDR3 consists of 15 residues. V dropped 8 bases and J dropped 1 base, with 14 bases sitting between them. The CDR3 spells CASGGGGENTGELFF. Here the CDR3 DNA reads TGTGCCAGCGGTGGGGGGGGCGAGAACACCGGGGAGCTGTTTTTT.

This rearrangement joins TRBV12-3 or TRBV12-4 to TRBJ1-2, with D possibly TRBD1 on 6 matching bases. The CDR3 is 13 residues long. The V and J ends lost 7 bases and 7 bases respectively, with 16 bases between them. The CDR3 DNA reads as TGTGCCAGCATCTTAGGGGGGGTTCGTGGCTACACCTTC. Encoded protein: CASILGGVRGYTF.

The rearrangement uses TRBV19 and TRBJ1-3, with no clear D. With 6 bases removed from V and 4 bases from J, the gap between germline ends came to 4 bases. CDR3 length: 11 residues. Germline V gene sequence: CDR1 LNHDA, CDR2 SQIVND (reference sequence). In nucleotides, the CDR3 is TGTGCCAGTAGGTTGGGAAACACCATATATTTT. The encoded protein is CASRLGNTIYF. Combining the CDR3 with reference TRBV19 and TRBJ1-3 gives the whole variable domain DGGITQSPKYLFRKEGQNVTLSCEQNLNHDAMYWYRQDPGQGLRLIYYSQIVNDFQKGDIAEGYSVSREKKESFPLTVTSAQKNPTAFYLCASRLGNTIYFGEGSWLTVV.

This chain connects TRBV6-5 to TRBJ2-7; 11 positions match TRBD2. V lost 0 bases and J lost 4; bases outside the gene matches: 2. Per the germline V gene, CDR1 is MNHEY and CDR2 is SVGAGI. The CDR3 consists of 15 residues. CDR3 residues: CASSYSASGGYEQYF. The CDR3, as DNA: TGTGCCAGCAGTTACTCCGCTAGCGGGGGGTACGAGCAGTACTTC.

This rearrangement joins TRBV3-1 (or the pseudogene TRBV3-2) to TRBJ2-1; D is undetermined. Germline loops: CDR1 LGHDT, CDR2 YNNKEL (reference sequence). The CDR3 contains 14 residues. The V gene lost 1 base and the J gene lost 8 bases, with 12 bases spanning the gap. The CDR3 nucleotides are TGTGCCAGCAGCCAAGGGCGAATGGCATATGAGCAGTTCTTC. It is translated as CASSQGRMAYEQFF.

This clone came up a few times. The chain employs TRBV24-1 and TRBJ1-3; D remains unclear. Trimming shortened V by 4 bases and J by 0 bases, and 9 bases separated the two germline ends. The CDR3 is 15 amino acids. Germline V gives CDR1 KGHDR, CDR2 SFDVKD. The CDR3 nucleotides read TGTGCCACCAGTGACGGACTTAACTCTGGAAACACCATATATTTT. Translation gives CATSDGLNSGNTIYF.

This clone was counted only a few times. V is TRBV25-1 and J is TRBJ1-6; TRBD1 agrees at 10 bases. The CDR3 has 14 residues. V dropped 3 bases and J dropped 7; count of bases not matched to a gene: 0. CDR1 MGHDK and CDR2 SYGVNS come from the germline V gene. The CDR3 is CASSEDRGNSPLHF. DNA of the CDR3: TGTGCCAGCAGTGAGGACAGGGGGAATTCACCCCTCCACTTT. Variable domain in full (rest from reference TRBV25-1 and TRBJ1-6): EADIYQTPRYLVIGTGKKITLECSQTMGHDKMYWYQQDPGMELHLIHYSYGVNSTEKGDLSSESTVSRIRTEHFPLTLESARPSHTSQYLCASSEDRGNSPLHFGNGTRLTVT.

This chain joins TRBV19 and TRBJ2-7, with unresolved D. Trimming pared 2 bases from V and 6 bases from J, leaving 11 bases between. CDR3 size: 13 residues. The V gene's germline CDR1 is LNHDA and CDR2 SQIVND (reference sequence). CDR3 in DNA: TGTGCCAGTAGTATACTTGGCAGTGGCGAGCAGTACTTC. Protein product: CASSILGSGEQYF.

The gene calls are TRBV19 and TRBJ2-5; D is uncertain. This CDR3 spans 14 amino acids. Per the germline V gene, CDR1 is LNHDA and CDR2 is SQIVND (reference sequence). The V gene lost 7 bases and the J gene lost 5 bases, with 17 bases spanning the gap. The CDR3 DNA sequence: TGTGCCAGTACCCCCGGACCGAACACTGAGACCCAGTACTTC. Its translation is CASTPGPNTETQYF.

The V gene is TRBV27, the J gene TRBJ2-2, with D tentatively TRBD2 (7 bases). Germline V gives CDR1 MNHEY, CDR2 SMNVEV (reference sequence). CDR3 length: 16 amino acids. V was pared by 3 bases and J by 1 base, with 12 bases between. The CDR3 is CASSFSGGLNTGELFF. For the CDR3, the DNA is TGTGCCAGCAGTTTCTCGGGGGGCCTGAACACCGGGGAGCTGTTTTTT.

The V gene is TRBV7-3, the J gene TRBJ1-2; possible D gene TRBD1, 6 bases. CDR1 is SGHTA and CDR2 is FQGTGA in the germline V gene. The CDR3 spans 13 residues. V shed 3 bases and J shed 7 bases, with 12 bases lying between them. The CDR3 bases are TGTGCCAGCAGCTTGTCAGGGGCGAGTGGCTACACCTTC. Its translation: CASSLSGASGYTF. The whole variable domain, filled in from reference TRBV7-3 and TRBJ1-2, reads GAGVSQTPSNKVTEKGKYVELRCDPISGHTALYWYRQSLGQGPEFLIYFQGTGAADDSGLPNDRFFAVRPEGSVSTLKIQRTERGDSAVYLCASSLSGASGYTFGSGTRLTVV.